The source of this T cell receptor beta chain is a study of blood T cell repertoires in COVID-19 (dated by TCRdb to 2020 to 2022). Study-wide context: Samples from collaborators originated in the United States, Italy and Spain and spanned both the acute and convalescent phases of COVID-19. The material from the prospective study consisted of cDNA or gDNA derived from T cells, B-cell-depleted T cells, or PBMCs. Deeply sampled blood TCRbeta repertoires from subjects exposed to, actively infected with, or recovered from COVID-19 were included in the dataset. The repertoires were released in a freely available public database intended as a resource for research on the immune response to SARS-CoV-2. Samples came from the ongoing ImmuneRACE study (first 160 participants) plus 1,254 subjects from 6 global collaborators. The sample metadata nearly always contained a de-identified subject ID, COVID-19 status, age in years and sex. HLA class I and class II types, where available, came from metadata supplied by the sample provider rather than from assay-based typing. Findings and caveats that apply to the study as a whole: Clinical and demographic metadata were provided uncurated, with the amount varying by source and participant.

As regards this clone: No cognate antigen has been identified for it. No qualities accompany the bases; no much larger clone lies one base away.

In the prospective study, participants were about 18 to 100 years old, resided in about 25 geographic areas of the United States, and were enrolled through a virtual design. Cohort assignment in the prospective study relied on participant-reported clinical history from a screening survey and a study questionnaire. ImmuneRACE Cohort 3 recovered participants were defined by two consecutive negative NP/OP PCR tests, healthcare professional clearance, or symptom resolution. In the prospective study, whole blood, serum and a nasopharyngeal or oropharyngeal swab were collected from each participant by mobile phlebotomists. Prospective study participants could optionally give additional blood draws and questionnaires over a roughly two-month period. Before DNA extraction, prospective study blood samples were shipped either frozen or at room temperature. The CDR3 starts with the cysteine, ends with the phenylalanine, and has 15 residues. Of the read, only the CDR3 DNA is kept; its 45 bases are in frame from base 1. V is reduced by 4 bases and J by 2 bases, leaving a spacing of 13 bases between them. CDR1 SGHRS and CDR2 YFSETQ are derived from the germline V gene.

TCRbeta CDR3 regions were amplified from genomic DNA using the immunoSEQ Assay, a bias-controlled multiplex PCR. On the study's bioinformatics: The number of nucleated cells in each sample was estimated by amplification of reference gene primers within the assay. To quantify the absolute abundance of each unique TCRbeta CDR3 rearrangement, sequence reads were collapsed and filtered. Productive Simpson clonality was computed per sample as the square root of Simpson's diversity index over productive rearrangements. Held by TCRdb, this immuneACCESS table contains in-frame sequences only and omits some clones. Under half of the omission traces to an unresolved V gene where checked; the cause of the rest is unknown. D and trimming were read from the DNA, whereas the V and J calls and clone size are those reported in that table. The sample table shows roughly 230,000 clones, and 70% to 85% are seen once. 3% to 4% of the sample comes from the top ten.

This receptor was obtained from a woman aged 60 to 75 who had recovered from COVID-19. The sequence links TRBV5-1 to TRBJ2-1; tentative D gene TRBD2, with 6 bases matching. Sequenced sample: PBMCs or T cells enriched from blood (not recorded which). The CDR3 here reads CASSPRGTTYNEQFF. The DNA is TGCGCCAGCAGCCCGCGGGGAACCACCTACAATGAGCAGTTCTTC.